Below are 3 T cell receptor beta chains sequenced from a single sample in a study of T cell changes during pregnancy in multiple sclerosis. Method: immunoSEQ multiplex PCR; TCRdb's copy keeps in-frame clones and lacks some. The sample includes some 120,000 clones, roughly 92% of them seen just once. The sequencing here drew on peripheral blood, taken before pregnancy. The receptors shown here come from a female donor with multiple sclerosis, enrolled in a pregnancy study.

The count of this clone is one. Written as DNA, the CDR3 is TGTGCCAGCAGCCTATCGCTGGACAGGGGGCGAGGCTACACCTTC. Protein sequence: CASSLSLDRGRGYTF. The rearrangement joins TRBV7-2 to TRBJ1-2, with 11 bases identical to TRBD1. The CDR3 totals 15 residues. V shed 5 bases, J shed 8 bases, and the junction held 10 bases outside the gene matches. Germline values: CDR1 SGHTA, CDR2 FQGNSA. The entire variable domain, with the rest obtained from reference TRBV7-2 and TRBJ1-2, is as follows: GAGVSQSPSNKVTEKGKDVELRCDPISGHTALYWYRQSLGQGLEFLIYFQGNSAPDKSGLPSDRFSAERTGGSVSTLTIQRTQQEDSAVYLCASSLSLDRGRGYTFGSGTRLTVV.

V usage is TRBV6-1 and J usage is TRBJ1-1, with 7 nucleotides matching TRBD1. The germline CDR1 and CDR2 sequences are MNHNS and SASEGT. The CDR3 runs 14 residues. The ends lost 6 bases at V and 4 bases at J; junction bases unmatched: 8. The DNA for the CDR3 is TGTGCCAGCAGGACAACAGGGGCGGTCACTGAAGCTTTCTTT. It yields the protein CASRTTGAVTEAFF.

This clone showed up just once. This CDR3 reads CAWRESSYNEQFF. The CDR3 coding sequence is TGTGCCTGGAGGGAGAGCTCCTACAATGAGCAGTTCTTC. V and J are TRBV30 and TRBJ2-1; D is unclear. CDR1 is GTSNPN and CDR2 is SVGIG in the germline V gene (reference sequence). The CDR3 contains 13 residues. The V gene lost 3 bases and the J gene lost 0 bases, with 6 bases spanning the gap.